Listed below are T cell receptor beta chains from one sample, sequenced in a study of neurological immune-mediated disorders. TCRdb ran MiXCR on the 5' RACE reads and lists one entry per CDR3 protein. The sample shows some 30,000 distinct CDR3 sequences, roughly 15% of them seen only once. The specimen was PBMCs. The receptors originated from a man aged 65 to 79 in good health. CDR3s leave out the opening cysteine and the closing phenylalanine or tryptophan. The D gene is left open where the match is weak. Clone sizes are given selectively: once, few, many, or a class where the clone is expanded.

clone size: many; J gene: TRBJ2-3; V gene: TRBV9; D gene: TRBD1; CDR3 protein: ASSVEQGRTDTQY
clone size: many; J gene: TRBJ2-3; V gene: TRBV7-2; D gene: NA; CDR3 protein: ASSLGDFTNTQY
clone size: NA; J gene: TRBJ2-5; V gene: TRBV5-1; D gene: TRBD2; CDR3 protein: ASSPDRLAGVETQY
clone size: many; J gene: TRBJ1-2; V gene: TRBV28; D gene: NA; CDR3 protein: ASSPSTNPRVRGYT
clone size: many; J gene: TRBJ1-5; V gene: TRBV29-1; D gene: TRBD1; CDR3 protein: SATPGGGQPQH
clone size: many; J gene: TRBJ2-1; V gene: TRBV7-2; D gene: NA; CDR3 protein: ADEEGGGRDEQF
clone size: many; J gene: TRBJ2-7; V gene: TRBV5-1; D gene: NA; CDR3 protein: ASSLASSGFSYEQY
clone size: many; J gene: TRBJ1-5; V gene: TRBV28; D gene: NA; CDR3 protein: ASSFGGLGNQPQH
clone size: many; J gene: TRBJ2-3; V gene: TRBV29-1; D gene: NA; CDR3 protein: SVEGGGGGLTMDTQY
clone size: many; J gene: TRBJ2-3; V gene: TRBV20-1; D gene: TRBD1; CDR3 protein: SARWTGGISDTQY
clone size: few; J gene: TRBJ1-1; V gene: TRBV18; D gene: NA; CDR3 protein: ASSPGQANTEAF
clone size: many; J gene: TRBJ1-5; V gene: TRBV7-2; D gene: NA; CDR3 protein: ASSWGGEPQPQH
clone size: many; J gene: NA; V gene: TRBV6-2/TRBV6-3; D gene: NA; CDR3 protein: ASTDPGRYNEQF
clone size: many; J gene: TRBJ2-7; V gene: TRBV10-3; D gene: TRBD1; CDR3 protein: AISGETGDLYEQY
clone size: many; J gene: TRBJ1-1; V gene: TRBV29-1; D gene: NA; CDR3 protein: SVSLRGNTEAF